This TCR beta chain is drawn from a study of shared clonotypes between healthy human individuals. The repertoire was sequenced with immunoSEQ multiplex PCR; TCRdb's copy has only in-frame clones and lacks some. The data hold some 2 million clones, with about 95% observed a single time. Notes on the study in general: The sole specimen, blood, was sampled, and tissue repertoires likely differ.

As for this clone: Its antigen is unidentified.

Germline loops: CDR1 SGDLS, CDR2 YYNGEE. V gave up 4 bases and J gave up 4 bases; unmatched junction bases: 6. CDR3 length: 17 amino acids. Naivety among CD8 cells was defined by CD45RO negativity and positive CCR7 selection, thereby excluding terminally differentiated effector memory CD45RA+ cells. The sequenced sample consisted of naive CD8+ T cells sorted from blood. The gene calls are TRBV9 and TRBJ2-3; TRBD2 matches at 16 bases. The sequence was obtained from a man between 18 and 35 years old in good health. The CDR3 loop is CASSLGTSGGASDTQYF. In DNA form, the CDR3 reads TGTGCCAGCAGCCTCGGGACTAGCGGGGGGGCATCAGATACGCAGTATTTT.